Shown below are 2 T cell receptor beta chains from a single sample sequenced in a study of CD8 T cells in ankylosing spondylitis. TCRdb processed the 5' RACE reads anew with MiXCR; each CDR3 protein has one entry. This table holds hundreds of thousands of distinct CDR3 sequences, approximately 22% found once. Material: blood, either unsorted or a sorted T cell fraction (not recorded which). These receptors came from a male donor with ankylosing spondylitis or in good health (not recorded which).

Written as DNA, the CDR3 is TGTGCCAGCAGCCAAGCAAAGGGCCCTGGAAACACCATATATTTT. Translation gives CASSQAKGPGNTIYF. The chain couples TRBV4-2 to TRBJ1-3; D gene uncertain. Germline lookup yields CDR1 LGHNA and CDR2 YNFKEQ. V was shortened by 1 base and J by 2 bases, with 9 bases between the two germline ends. The CDR3 is 15 amino acids.

The gene calls are TRBV7-9 and TRBJ2-5, with a weak D call TRBD2 (7 bases). There are 15 residues in the CDR3. Germline CDR1 and CDR2: SEHNR and FQNEAQ (reference sequence). Trimming stripped 5 bases from V and 4 bases from J, with 17 bases between. The DNA of the CDR3 is TGTGCCAGCAGCCCCCCGGGGGGCTTTCGAGAGACCCAGTACTTC. It translates to CASSPPGGFRETQYF.